This entry lists 10 T cell receptor beta chains sequenced from one sample in a study of blood T cell repertoires in COVID-19. Profiled with immunoSEQ multiplex PCR; TCRdb holds only in-frame clones, not every one. The data contain roughly 100,000 clones, around nine tenths of them singletons. Sequencing was done on a sample of peripheral blood. The source is a man in his forties or fifties with active COVID-19.

This chain uses TRBV30 with TRBJ1-4; D is unclear. The length of the CDR3 is 13 residues. The germline gives CDR1 GTSNPN, CDR2 SVGIG (reference sequence). V lost 1 base to trimming and J lost 8 bases, with 11 bases between them. CDR3 in DNA: TGTGCCTGGAGTGCGAGTACCAGGGAAAAACTGTTTTTT. Protein product: CAWSASTREKLFF.

This clone has only a few counts. The chain links TRBV18 to TRBJ2-7; D is perhaps TRBD2 (5 bases). This CDR3 has 14 residues. CDR1 is KGHSH, CDR2 LQKENI, per germline. With 3 bases removed from V and 4 bases from J, the gap between germline ends came to 13 bases. CDR3 amino acids: CASSPREGNYEQYF. CDR3 DNA: TGTGCCAGCTCACCCCGGGAAGGGAATTACGAGCAGTACTTC.

The V and J genes are TRBV11-3 and TRBJ1-1; TRBD1 is a possible D gene (6 bases). CDR3 length equals 12 residues. Germline V gives CDR1 SGHNT, CDR2 YENEEA. V lost 6 bases, J lost 3 bases, and 8 bases lay in between. The CDR3 region is CASSRTDTEAFF. Here the CDR3 DNA reads TGTGCCAGCAGTCGGACAGACACTGAAGCTTTCTTT.

The rearrangement uses TRBV3-1 (or the pseudogene TRBV3-2) and TRBJ2-3; 9 positions match TRBD2. Germline V lookup: CDR1 LGHDT, CDR2 YNNKEL (reference sequence). This CDR3 contains 17 residues. V gave up 2 bases and J gave up 0 bases; unmatched junction bases: 6. The CDR3 protein is CASSQPGTSKSTDTQYF. CDR3 sequence (DNA): TGTGCCAGCAGCCAACCCGGGACTAGCAAGAGCACAGATACGCAGTATTTT.

Turning to this clone: At one end the junction does not follow the germline gene, possibly because of a read error. The chain combines TRBV2 with TRBJ2-5, with 8 bases aligning to TRBD2. CDR3 length equals 15 residues. CDR1 and CDR2 (germline): SNHLY, FYNNEI. DNA for the CDR3: TGTGGCAGCCAACAGGTGCGGGGGGCGCAAGAGACCCAGTACTTC. This codes for CGSQQVRGAQETQYF.

V and J are TRBV2 and TRBJ1-4; 8 nucleotides line up with TRBD1. The V gene's germline CDR1 is SNHLY and CDR2 FYNNEI. Trimming cost V 5 bases and J 3 bases; bases outside gene matches: 5. The CDR3 totals 15 residues. In DNA, the CDR3 is TGTGCCAGCAGTATAACAGGGGGAGCTAATGAAAAACTGTTTTTT. It is translated as CASSITGGANEKLFF.

This sequence joins TRBV18 and TRBJ1-6; 9 bases are shared with TRBD1. After removal of 3 bases from V and 6 bases from J, the junction contained 6 bases not matched to a gene. Germline CDR1 KGHSH, CDR2 LQKENI. CDR3 size: 16 residues. In nucleotides, the CDR3 is TGTGCCAGCTCACCCCCGGGACAGGGCTTTAATTCACCCCTCCACTTT. This codes for CASSPPGQGFNSPLHF.

V usage is TRBV19 and J usage is TRBJ2-5, with 7 bases lining up with TRBD1. The germline CDR1 and CDR2 sequences are LNHDA and SQIVND (reference sequence). With 4 bases clipped from V and 2 bases from J, the junction kept 10 bases outside the gene matches. The CDR3 is made up of 16 amino acids. CDR3 in DNA: TGTGCCAGTAGTACCCGCGGCTCCAGGGGGCAAGAGACCCAGTACTTC. As protein: CASSTRGSRGQETQYF.

This chain joins TRBV7-9 and TRBJ2-6, with D possibly matching TRBD2 (5 bases). Deletions cut 5 bases from V and 0 bases from J, with 5 bases between. The CDR3 is made up of 14 amino acids. In germline, CDR1 is SEHNR, CDR2 FQNEAQ (reference sequence). CDR3 sequence: CASSRGSGANVLTF. The CDR3 nucleotides are TGTGCCAGCAGCCGGGGCTCTGGGGCCAACGTCCTGACTTTC.

V gene TRBV7-2 combines with J gene TRBJ2-7; 7 bases align to TRBD1. This CDR3 contains 15 residues. Germline values: CDR1 SGHTA, CDR2 FQGNSA. The V segment lost 2 bases and the J segment 2 bases; nucleotides outside the gene matches: 6. CDR3 region: CASSLTGEEAYEQYF. The CDR3 DNA follows: TGTGCCAGCAGCTTAACAGGGGAAGAGGCCTACGAGCAGTACTTC.